This T cell receptor (beta chain) comes out of a study of T cell repertoires in cytomegalovirus infection. Study overall: Selected CMV epitopes included recently identified HLA-C-restricted ones as well as well-studied HLA-B-restricted ones. Study conclusions and caveats: The ex vivo response was dominated by HLA-C-restricted CMV-specific TCR beta clonotypes.

TCRdb reprocessed the reads with MiXCR, giving one entry per CDR3 protein. The table has hundreds of thousands of distinct CDR3 sequences, about 33% seen once. As concerns this clonotype: Its antigen is still unknown.

This TCR was recovered from a human donor in good health (CMV status not recorded). Some clones in this sample may be carry-over from other donors' samples. The sequencing here drew on cultured PBMCs, taken from culture after CMV antigen stimulation.

CDR3 coding DNA: TGTGCCAGCAGCCCACCGGGACTAGCGGGAGATAATGAGCAGTTCTTC. Residues: CASSPPGLAGDNEQFF. The chain carries TRBV6-5 and TRBJ2-1, with 14 nucleotides matching TRBD2. The length of the CDR3 is 16 residues. V was clipped by 6 bases and J by 7 bases; unmatched bases: 8. Germline-derived CDR1 and CDR2 are MNHEY and SVGAGI.